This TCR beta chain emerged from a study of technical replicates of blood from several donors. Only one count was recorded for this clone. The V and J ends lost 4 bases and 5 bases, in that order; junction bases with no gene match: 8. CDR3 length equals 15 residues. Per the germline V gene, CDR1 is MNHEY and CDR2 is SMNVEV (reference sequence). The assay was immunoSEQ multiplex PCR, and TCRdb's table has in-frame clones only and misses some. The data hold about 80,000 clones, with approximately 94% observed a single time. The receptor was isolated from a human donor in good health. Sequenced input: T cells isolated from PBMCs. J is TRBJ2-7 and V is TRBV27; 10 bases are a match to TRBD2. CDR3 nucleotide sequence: TGTGCCAGCAGTTCGGGGACTAGCGTTATACACGAGCAGTACTTC. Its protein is CASSSGTSVIHEQYF.